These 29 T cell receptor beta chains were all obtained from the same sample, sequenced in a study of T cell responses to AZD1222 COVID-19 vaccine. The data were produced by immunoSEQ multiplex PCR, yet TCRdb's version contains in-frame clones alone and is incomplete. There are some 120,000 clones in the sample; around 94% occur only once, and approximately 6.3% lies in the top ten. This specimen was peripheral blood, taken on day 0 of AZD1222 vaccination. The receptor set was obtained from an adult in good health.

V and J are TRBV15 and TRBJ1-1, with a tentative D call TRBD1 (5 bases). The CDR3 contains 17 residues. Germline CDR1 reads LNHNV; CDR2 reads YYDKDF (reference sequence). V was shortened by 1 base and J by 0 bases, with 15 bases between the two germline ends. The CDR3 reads CATSRGALGAMNTEAFF. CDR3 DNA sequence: TGTGCCACCAGCAGAGGGGCCCTAGGGGCAATGAACACTGAAGCTTTCTTT.

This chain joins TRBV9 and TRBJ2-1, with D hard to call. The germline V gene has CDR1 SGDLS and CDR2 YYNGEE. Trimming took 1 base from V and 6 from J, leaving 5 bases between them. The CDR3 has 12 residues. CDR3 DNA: TGTGCCAGCAGCGTATCGTTCAATGAGCAGTTCTTC. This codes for CASSVSFNEQFF.

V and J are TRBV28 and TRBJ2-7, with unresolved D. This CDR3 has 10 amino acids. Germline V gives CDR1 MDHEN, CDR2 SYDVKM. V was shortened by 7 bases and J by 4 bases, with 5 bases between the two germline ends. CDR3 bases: TGTGCCAGCATCCAATACGAGCAGTACTTC. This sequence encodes CASIQYEQYF.

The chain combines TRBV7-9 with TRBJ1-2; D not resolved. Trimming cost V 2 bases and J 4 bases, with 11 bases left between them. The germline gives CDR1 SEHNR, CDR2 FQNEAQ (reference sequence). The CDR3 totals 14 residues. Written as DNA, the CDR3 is TGTGCCAGCAGCTTATCCGGGGTCGTCTATGGCTACACCTTC. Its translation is CASSLSGVVYGYTF.

CDR3 in amino acids: CASSELYNEQFF. The CDR3 nucleotides are TGTGCCAGCAGTGAACTATACAATGAGCAGTTCTTC. The chain carries TRBV6-1 and TRBJ2-1, with D hard to call. Germline V gene lookup returns CDR1 MNHNS and CDR2 SASEGT. The CDR3 is 12 residues long. V was shortened by 2 bases and J by 4 bases, with 3 bases between the two germline ends.

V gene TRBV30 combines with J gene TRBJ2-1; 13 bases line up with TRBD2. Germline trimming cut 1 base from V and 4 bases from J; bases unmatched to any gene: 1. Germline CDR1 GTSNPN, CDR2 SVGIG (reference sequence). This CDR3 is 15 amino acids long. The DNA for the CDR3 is TGTGCCTGGAGTGAGGGACTAGCGGGGTACAATGAGCAGTTCTTC. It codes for CAWSEGLAGYNEQFF.

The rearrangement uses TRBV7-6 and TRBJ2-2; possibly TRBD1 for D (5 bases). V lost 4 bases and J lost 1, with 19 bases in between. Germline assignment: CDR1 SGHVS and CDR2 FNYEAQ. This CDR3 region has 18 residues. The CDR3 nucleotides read TGTGCCAGCAGCTCAGGGCCCCCGGTACAGGAGAACACCGGGGAGCTGTTTTTT. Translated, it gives CASSSGPPVQENTGELFF.

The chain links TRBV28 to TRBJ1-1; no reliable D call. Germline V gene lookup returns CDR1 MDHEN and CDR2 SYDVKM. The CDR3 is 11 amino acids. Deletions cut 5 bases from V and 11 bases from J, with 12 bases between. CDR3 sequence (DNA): TGTGCCAGCAGTCAAGAGAGGCGGGCTTTCTTT. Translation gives CASSQERRAFF.

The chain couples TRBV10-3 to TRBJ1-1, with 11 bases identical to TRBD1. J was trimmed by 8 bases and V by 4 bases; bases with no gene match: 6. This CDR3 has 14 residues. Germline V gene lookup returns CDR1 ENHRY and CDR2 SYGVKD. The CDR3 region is CAISGGTGGVEAFF. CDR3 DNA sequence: TGTGCCATCAGTGGAGGGACAGGGGGTGTGGAAGCTTTCTTT.

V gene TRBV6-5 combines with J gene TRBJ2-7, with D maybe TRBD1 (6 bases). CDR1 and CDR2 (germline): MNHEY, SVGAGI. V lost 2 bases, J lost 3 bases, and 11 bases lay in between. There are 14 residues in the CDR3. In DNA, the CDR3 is TGTGCCAGCAGTTACCGGGACAAAGACTACGAGCAGTACTTC. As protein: CASSYRDKDYEQYF.

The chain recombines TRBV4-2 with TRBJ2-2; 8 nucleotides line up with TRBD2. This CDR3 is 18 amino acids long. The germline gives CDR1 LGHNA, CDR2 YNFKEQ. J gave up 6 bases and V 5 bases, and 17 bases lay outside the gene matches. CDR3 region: CASSTGGAKSARAGELFF. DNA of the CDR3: TGTGCCAGCAGCACGGGGGGGGCTAAATCCGCGAGGGCCGGGGAGCTGTTTTTT.

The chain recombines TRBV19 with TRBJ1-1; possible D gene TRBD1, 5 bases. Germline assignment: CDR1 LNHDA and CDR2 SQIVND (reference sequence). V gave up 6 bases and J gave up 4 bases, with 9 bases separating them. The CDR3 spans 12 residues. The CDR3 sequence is CASREGRTEAFF. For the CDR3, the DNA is TGTGCCAGTAGGGAGGGACGCACTGAAGCTTTCTTT.

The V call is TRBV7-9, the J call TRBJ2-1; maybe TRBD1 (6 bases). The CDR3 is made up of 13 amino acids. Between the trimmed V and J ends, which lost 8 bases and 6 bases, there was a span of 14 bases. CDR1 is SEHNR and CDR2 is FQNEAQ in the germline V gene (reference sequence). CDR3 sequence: CASGSRGRNEQFF. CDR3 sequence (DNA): TGTGCCAGCGGTAGCAGGGGCCGCAATGAGCAGTTCTTC.

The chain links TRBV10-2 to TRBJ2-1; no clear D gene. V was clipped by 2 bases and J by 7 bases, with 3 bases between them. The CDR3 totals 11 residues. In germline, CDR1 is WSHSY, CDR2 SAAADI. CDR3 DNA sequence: TGCGCCAGCAGTGAGGGGAATGAGCAGTTCTTC. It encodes CASSEGNEQFF.

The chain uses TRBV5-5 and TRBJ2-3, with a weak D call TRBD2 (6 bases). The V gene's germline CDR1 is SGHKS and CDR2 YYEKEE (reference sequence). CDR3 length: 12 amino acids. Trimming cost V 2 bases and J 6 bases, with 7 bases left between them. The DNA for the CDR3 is TGTGCCAGCAGCTTTGGGGGGGATACGCAGTATTTT. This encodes CASSFGGDTQYF.

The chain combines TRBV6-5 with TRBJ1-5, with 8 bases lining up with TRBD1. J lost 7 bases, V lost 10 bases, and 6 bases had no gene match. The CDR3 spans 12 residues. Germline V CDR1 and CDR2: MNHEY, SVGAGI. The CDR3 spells CATQGAGQPQHF. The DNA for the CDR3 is TGTGCCACTCAGGGGGCCGGGCAGCCCCAGCATTTT.

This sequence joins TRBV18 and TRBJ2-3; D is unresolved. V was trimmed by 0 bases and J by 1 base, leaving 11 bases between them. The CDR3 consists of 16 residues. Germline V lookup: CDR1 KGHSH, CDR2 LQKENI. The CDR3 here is CASSPPSLAGTDTQYF. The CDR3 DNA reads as TGTGCCAGCTCACCACCGTCCCTCGCCGGCACAGATACGCAGTATTTT.

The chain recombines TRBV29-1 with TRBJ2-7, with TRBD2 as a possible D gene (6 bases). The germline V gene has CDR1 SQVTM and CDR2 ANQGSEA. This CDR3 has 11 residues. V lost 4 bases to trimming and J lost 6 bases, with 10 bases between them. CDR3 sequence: CSVGWEAEQYF. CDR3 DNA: TGCAGCGTTGGGTGGGAGGCCGAGCAGTACTTC.

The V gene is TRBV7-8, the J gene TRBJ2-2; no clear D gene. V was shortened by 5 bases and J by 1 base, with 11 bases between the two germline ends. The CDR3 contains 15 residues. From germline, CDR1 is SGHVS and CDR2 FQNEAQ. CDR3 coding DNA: TGTGCCAGCAGCCCATCTCGGGTGAACACCGGGGAGCTGTTTTTT. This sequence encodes CASSPSRVNTGELFF.

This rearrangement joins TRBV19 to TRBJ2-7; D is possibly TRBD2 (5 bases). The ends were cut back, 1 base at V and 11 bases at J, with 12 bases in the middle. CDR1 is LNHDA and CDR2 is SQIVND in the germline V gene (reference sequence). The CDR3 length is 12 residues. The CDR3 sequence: CASSIVRGRKYF. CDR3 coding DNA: TGTGCCAGTAGTATAGTCCGGGGTAGGAAGTACTTC.

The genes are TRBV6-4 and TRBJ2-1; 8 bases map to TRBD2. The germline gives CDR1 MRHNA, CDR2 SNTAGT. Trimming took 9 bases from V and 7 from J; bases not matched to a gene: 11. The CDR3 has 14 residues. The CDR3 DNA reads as TGTGCCAGGCTCAAACTAGCGGTGGGGAATGAGCAGTTCTTC. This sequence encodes CARLKLAVGNEQFF.

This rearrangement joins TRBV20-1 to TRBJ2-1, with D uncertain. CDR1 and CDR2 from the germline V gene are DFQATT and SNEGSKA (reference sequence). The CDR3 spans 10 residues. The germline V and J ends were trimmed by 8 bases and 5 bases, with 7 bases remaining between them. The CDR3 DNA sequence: TGCAGTAGCCAGCACAATGAGCAGTTCTTC. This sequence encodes CSSQHNEQFF.

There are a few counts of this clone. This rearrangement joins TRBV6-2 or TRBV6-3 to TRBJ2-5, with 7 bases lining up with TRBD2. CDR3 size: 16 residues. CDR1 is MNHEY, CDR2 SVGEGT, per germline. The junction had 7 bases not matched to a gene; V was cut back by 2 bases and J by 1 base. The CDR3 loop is CASSYVAGEVQETQYF. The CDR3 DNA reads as TGTGCCAGCAGTTACGTGGCGGGAGAAGTCCAAGAGACCCAGTACTTC.

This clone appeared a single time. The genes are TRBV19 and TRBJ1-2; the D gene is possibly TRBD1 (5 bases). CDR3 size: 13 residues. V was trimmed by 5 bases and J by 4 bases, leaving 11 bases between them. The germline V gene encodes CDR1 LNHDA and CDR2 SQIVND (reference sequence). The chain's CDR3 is CASSRSGTYGYTF. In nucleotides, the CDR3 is TGTGCCAGTAGTCGGTCTGGGACCTATGGCTACACCTTC.

CDR3 sequence reads: CASSLGGNLNEQYF. CDR3 bases: TGTGCCAGCAGCCTCGGGGGGAACTTGAACGAGCAGTACTTC. V usage is TRBV7-9 and J usage is TRBJ2-7; TRBD2 agrees at 7 bases. The V segment lost 5 bases and the J segment 5 bases; nucleotides outside the gene matches: 9. The CDR3 is 14 residues long. CDR1 is SEHNR and CDR2 is FQNEAQ in the germline V gene (reference sequence).

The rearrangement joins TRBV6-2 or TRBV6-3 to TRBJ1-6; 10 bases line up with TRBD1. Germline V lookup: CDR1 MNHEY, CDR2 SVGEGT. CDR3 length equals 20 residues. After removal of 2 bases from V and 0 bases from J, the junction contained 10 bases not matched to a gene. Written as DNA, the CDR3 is TGTGCCAGCAGTTACGACCGGGACAGGGGATTGAGCTCCTATAATTCACCCCTCCACTTT. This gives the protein CASSYDRDRGLSSYNSPLHF.

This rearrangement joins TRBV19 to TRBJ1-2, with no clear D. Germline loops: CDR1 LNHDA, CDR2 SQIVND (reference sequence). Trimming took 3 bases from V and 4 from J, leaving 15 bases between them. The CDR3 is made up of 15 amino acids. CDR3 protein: CASSIQPSFGYGYTF. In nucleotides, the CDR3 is TGTGCCAGTAGTATTCAGCCCAGCTTCGGCTATGGCTACACCTTC.

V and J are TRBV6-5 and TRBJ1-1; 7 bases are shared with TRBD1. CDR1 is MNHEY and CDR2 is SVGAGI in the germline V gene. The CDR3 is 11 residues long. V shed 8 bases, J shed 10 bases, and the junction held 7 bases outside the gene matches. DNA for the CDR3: TGTGCCAGCGCTACAGGGGTTGTAGCTTTCTTT. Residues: CASATGVVAFF.

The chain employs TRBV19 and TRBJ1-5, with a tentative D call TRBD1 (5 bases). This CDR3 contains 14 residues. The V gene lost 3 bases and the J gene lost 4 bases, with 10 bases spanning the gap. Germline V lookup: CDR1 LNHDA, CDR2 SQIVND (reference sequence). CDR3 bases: TGTGCCAGTAGTATCCCGGGGGGTAATCAGCCCCAGCATTTT. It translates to CASSIPGGNQPQHF.